This record looks at one T cell receptor beta chain sequence and its context. Using immunoSEQ multiplex PCR, the repertoire was profiled, and TCRdb retains in-frame clones only, with some absent. This sample has fewer than 200,000 clones, with roughly 91% found just once. The data were taken from a study of control samples from healthy donors and cancer patients. The material sequenced was blood. This TCR was recovered from a man between 18 and 29 years old in good health.

DNA for the CDR3: TGTGCCACCGCGACAGGGATGGGCTATGGCTACACCTTC. Translating it yields CATATGMGYGYTF. The gene calls are TRBV11-1 and TRBJ1-2; 7 bases agree with TRBD1. The V gene's germline CDR1 is SGHAT and CDR2 FQDESV (reference sequence). V dropped 10 bases and J dropped 4; count of bases not matched to a gene: 9. The CDR3 has 13 amino acids.